This TCR beta chain was obtained from a study of OX40 agonist ivuxolimab in advanced cancers. Overall study: Patients were infused with ivuxolimab every 2 weeks at 0.01 to 10 mg/kg. Prior checkpoint blockade (anti-PD-1, anti-PD-L1 or anti-CTLA-4) was permitted; 35% to 50% had it.

The CDR3 extends over 15 amino acids. Germline trimming cut 11 bases from V and 5 bases from J; bases unmatched to any gene: 11. CDR1 is MNHGY, CDR2 SAAAGT, per germline. Only in-frame clones appear in the TCRdb table, and some are missing; sequencing was by immunoSEQ multiplex PCR. Here the sample spans hundreds of clones, around 77% being singletons. The sequence came from an adult with an advanced solid tumor such as melanoma, head and neck, liver or kidney cancer. The sample was gathered in a trial of the OX40 agonist ivuxolimab. This chain joins TRBV6-8 and TRBJ2-2; 10 positions agree with TRBD1. The CDR3 loop reads CASRGTGVRTGELFF. CDR3 nucleotide sequence: TGTGCCTCCCGGGGGACAGGGGTGAGGACCGGGGAGCTGTTTTTT.